The clone carrying this TCR beta chain was detected once. The source of the sample is a study of blood T cell repertoires in COVID-19. As originally analysed: From reference gene primer amplification, estimates of nucleated cell counts were derived. Clones were read by immunoSEQ multiplex PCR, and TCRdb kept only the in-frame ones, dropping some. The V and J calls and the clone size are those of that table, but D and trimming were determined from the DNA. The sample consists of around 59,000 clones, just over 85% of them appearing once. CDR1 is ENHRY, CDR2 SYGVKD, per germline. The CDR3 extends over 12 amino acids. After removal of 9 bases from V and 2 bases from J, the junction contained 4 bases not matched to a gene.

Sequencing was done on a sample of peripheral blood. The clonotype comes from a man in his 60s with acute or convalescent COVID-19. The rearrangement uses TRBV10-3 and TRBJ2-7; 7 bases align to TRBD1. The CDR3 DNA reads as TGTGCCATACGGGGACAGCCCTACGAGCAGTACTTC. As protein: CAIRGQPYEQYF.